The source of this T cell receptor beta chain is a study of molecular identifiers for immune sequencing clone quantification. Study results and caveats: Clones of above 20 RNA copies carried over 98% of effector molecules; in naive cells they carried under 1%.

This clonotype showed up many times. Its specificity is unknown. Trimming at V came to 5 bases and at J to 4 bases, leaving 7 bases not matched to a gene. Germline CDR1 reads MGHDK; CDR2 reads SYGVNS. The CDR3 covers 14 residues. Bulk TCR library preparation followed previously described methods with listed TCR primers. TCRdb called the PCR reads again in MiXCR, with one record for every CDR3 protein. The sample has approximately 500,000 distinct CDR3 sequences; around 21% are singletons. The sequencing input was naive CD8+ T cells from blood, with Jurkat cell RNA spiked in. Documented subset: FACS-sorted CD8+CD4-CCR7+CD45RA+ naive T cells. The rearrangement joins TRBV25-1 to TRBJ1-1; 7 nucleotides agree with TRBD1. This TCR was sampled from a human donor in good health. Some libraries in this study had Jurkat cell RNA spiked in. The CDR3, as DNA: TGTGCCAGCAGTAAACAGGGGTCGGGCACTGAAGCTTTCTTT. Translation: CASSKQGSGTEAFF.